A selection of T cell receptor beta chains follows, all from one sample in a study of blood T cells in healthy people across ages. TCRdb analysed the 5' RACE reads with MiXCR anew, one entry per CDR3 protein. The repertoire consists of about 770,000 distinct CDR3 sequences, with around 42% occurring once and the leading ten covering approximately 20%. Sequences were obtained from blood. The receptors derive from a man between 60 and 75 years old in good health. CDR3s include the opening cysteine and the closing phenylalanine or tryptophan. Fields, in order: clone size, D gene, V gene, J gene, CDR3 DNA, CDR3 protein. The D gene is left open where the match is weak. Size tells how often a clone was seen (once, few, many) or the class of an expanded clone, and some rows leave it out.

clone_size: few; d_call: .; v_call: TRBV27; j_call: TRBJ2-7; cdr3_nt: TGTGCCAGCAGAAAAGGGGCGGAGGGCTCCTACGAGCAGTACTTC; cdr3_aa: CASRKGAEGSYEQYF
clone_size: .; d_call: .; v_call: TRBV15; j_call: TRBJ1-5; cdr3_nt: TGTGCCACCAGCCGCGGGGTCCTCAATCAGCCCCAGCATTTT; cdr3_aa: CATSRGVLNQPQHF
clone_size: few; d_call: .; v_call: TRBV3-1; j_call: TRBJ2-3; cdr3_nt: TGTGCCAGCAGCCAGGGAAGGCTAGATACGCAGTATTTT; cdr3_aa: CASSQGRLDTQYF
clone_size: few; d_call: TRBD2; v_call: TRBV7-2; j_call: TRBJ2-5; cdr3_nt: TGTGCCAGCAGCTTCAGCGGGGGGGCCCTCGGGACCCAGTACTTC; cdr3_aa: CASSFSGGALGTQYF
clone_size: .; d_call: .; v_call: TRBV4-3; j_call: TRBJ1-5; cdr3_nt: TGCGCCAGCAGCCAAGATCTATCAAGCAATCAGCCCCAGCATTTT; cdr3_aa: CASSQDLSSNQPQHF
clone_size: .; d_call: .; v_call: TRBV25-1; j_call: TRBJ2-5; cdr3_nt: TGTGCCAGCAGTGAATTTGTGGGTGGGGAGACCCAGTACTTC; cdr3_aa: CASSEFVGGETQYF
clone_size: .; d_call: .; v_call: TRBV25-1; j_call: TRBJ1-1; cdr3_nt: TGTGCCAGCATAATAACTGAAGCTTTCTTT; cdr3_aa: CASIITEAFF
clone_size: .; d_call: .; v_call: TRBV20-1; j_call: TRBJ2-1; cdr3_nt: TGCAGTGCTACGGGGGTTGAGCAGTTCTTC; cdr3_aa: CSATGVEQFF
clone_size: few; d_call: TRBD1; v_call: TRBV5-4; j_call: TRBJ2-3; cdr3_nt: TGTGCCAGCAGCCCGGGAGGACAGGGGTTTACAGATACGCAGTATTTT; cdr3_aa: CASSPGGQGFTDTQYF
clone_size: .; d_call: .; v_call: TRBV21-1; j_call: TRBJ2-7; cdr3_nt: TGTGCCAGCAGCTCAAGGGGCGACTACGAGCAGTACTTC; cdr3_aa: CASSSRGDYEQYF
clone_size: .; d_call: TRBD2; v_call: TRBV6-6; j_call: TRBJ2-3; cdr3_nt: TGTGCCAGCACCCCTAGCGGGGGGGCGAATACGCAGTATTTT; cdr3_aa: CASTPSGGANTQYF